These 27 T cell receptor beta chains were sequenced from one sample in a study of identical twins. TCRdb used MiXCR to reprocess the 5' RACE reads, holding one entry per CDR3 protein. The sample lists about 220,000 distinct CDR3 sequences, 7.5% seen once, with less than 2% in the top ten. The same sample was also used in a study of yellow fever vaccine responses in identical twins.

The sample comprised memory (CD45RO+) T cells sorted from blood. These receptor sequences come from a woman younger than 35 in good health.

The genes are TRBV28 and TRBJ1-2; 8 positions agree with TRBD1. The CDR3 length is 14 residues. Losses at the gene ends were 6 bases for V and 2 bases for J; bases not matched to a gene: 5. Germline lookup yields CDR1 MDHEN and CDR2 SYDVKM. CDR3 sequence reads: CASSGTGRNYGYTF. The DNA of the CDR3 is TGTGCCAGCAGCGGGACAGGCCGAAACTATGGCTACACCTTC.

This clonotype was observed many times. The DNA of the CDR3 is TGTGCCAGCAGTCCAGCCGGGACGGTGAACACTGAAGCTTTCTTT. As protein: CASSPAGTVNTEAFF. The chain joins TRBV27 to TRBJ1-1; weak D call: TRBD1 (5 bases). V was trimmed by 5 bases and J by 0 bases, leaving 13 bases between them. The CDR3 has 15 amino acids. Germline assignment: CDR1 MNHEY and CDR2 SMNVEV (reference sequence).

This clonotype was recorded at least ten times. The chain links TRBV9 to TRBJ1-1; D ambiguous. This CDR3 has 14 amino acids. The germline V and J ends were trimmed by 4 bases and 1 base, with 11 bases remaining between them. Germline CDR1 and CDR2: SGDLS and YYNGEE. CDR3 sequence: CASSPRLGNTEAFF. The CDR3 coding sequence is TGTGCCAGCAGCCCCAGATTGGGGAACACTGAAGCTTTCTTT.

This clonotype was seen a few times. The rearrangement links TRBV7-2 to TRBJ2-1, with D possibly TRBD2 on 5 matching bases. CDR1 is SGHTA and CDR2 is FQGNSA in the germline V gene. The CDR3 has 15 amino acids. V was cut by 4 bases and J by 5 bases, with 15 bases left in between. CDR3 in DNA: TGTGCCAGCAGCTCATACCTTCTCGGGAACAATGAGCAGTTCTTC. Its translation is CASSSYLLGNNEQFF.

The rearrangement joins TRBV12-3 or TRBV12-4 to TRBJ2-5, with TRBD1 matching 12 bases. The CDR3 is made up of 16 amino acids. Trimming cost V 5 bases and J 4 bases; bases outside gene matches: 8. CDR3 nucleotides: TGTGCCAGCAGTACATCGGGACAGGGGGCCGGAGAGACCCAGTACTTC. As protein: CASSTSGQGAGETQYF.

The rearrangement joins TRBV7-3 to TRBJ2-5; 8 nucleotides align to TRBD2. The germline V gene encodes CDR1 SGHTA and CDR2 FQGTGA. CDR3 length equals 15 residues. V trimming: 7 bases; J trimming: 4 bases; junction bases outside the gene matches: 11. CDR3 coding DNA: TGTGCCAGCACCCTCAGCGGGGGCAAGGGAGAGACCCAGTACTTC. It specifies CASTLSGGKGETQYF.

In this sample, this clonotype turned up a few times. The chain uses TRBV11-2 and TRBJ2-5; D unclear. CDR1 is SGHAT and CDR2 is FQNNGV in the germline V gene. The CDR3 consists of 17 residues. Trimming removed 0 bases at V and 5 bases at J, with 19 bases between. The CDR3 here is CASSLDMATGQRETQYF. DNA of the CDR3: TGTGCCAGCAGCTTAGACATGGCGACGGGTCAAAGGGAGACCCAGTACTTC.

This rearrangement joins TRBV5-1 to TRBJ2-5; D is ambiguous. Deletions cut 0 bases from V and 0 bases from J, with 6 bases between. Germline V gene data show CDR1 as SGHRS and CDR2 as YFSETQ. The CDR3 has 14 amino acids. CDR3 sequence: CASSLGRYQETQYF. Written as DNA, the CDR3 is TGCGCCAGCAGCTTGGGTCGATACCAAGAGACCCAGTACTTC.

This clonotype was seen only a few times. J is TRBJ1-6 and V is TRBV28; no clear D gene. Trimming left V 6 bases short and J 9 bases short, with 18 bases between. Germline CDR1 is MDHEN and CDR2 is SYDVKM. This CDR3 has 15 residues. The CDR3 DNA is TGTGCCAGCAGACCCTCGGCAGGTCTTGTTTCACCCCTCCACTTT. Translating it yields CASRPSAGLVSPLHF. Combining the CDR3 with reference TRBV28 and TRBJ1-6 gives the whole variable domain DVKVTQSSRYLVKRTGEKVFLECVQDMDHENMFWYRQDPGLGLRLIYFSYDVKMKEKGDIPEGYSVSREKKERFSLILESASTNQTSMYLCASRPSAGLVSPLHFGNGTRLTVT.

This clonotype was seen at least ten times. The J gene is TRBJ2-7, the V gene TRBV12-3 or TRBV12-4; TRBD2 aligns across 10 bases. The CDR3 extends over 14 amino acids. The V segment lost 5 bases and the J segment 4 bases; nucleotides outside the gene matches: 5. The CDR3 region has the DNA TGTGCCAGCAGTCCTCGGACTAGCGGATACGAGCAGTACTTC. Its translation is CASSPRTSGYEQYF.

In this sample, this clonotype turned up many times. CDR3: CSARDLRTGNTGELFF. Here the CDR3 DNA reads TGCAGTGCTAGAGATCTCAGGACAGGGAACACCGGGGAGCTGTTTTTT. V and J are TRBV20-1 and TRBJ2-2, with 7 bases that match TRBD1. The CDR3 contains 16 residues. The V and J ends lost 0 bases and 1 base, in that order; junction bases with no gene match: 5. The germline CDR1 and CDR2 sequences are DFQATT and SNEGSKA (reference sequence).

This CDR3 is CASSHGGGATGELFF. CDR3 nucleotides: TGTGCCAGCAGCCACGGCGGGGGGGCGACCGGGGAGCTGTTTTTT. The chain combines TRBV7-9 with TRBJ2-2, with 9 bases fitting TRBD2. The CDR3 contains 15 residues. Germline lookup yields CDR1 SEHNR and CDR2 FQNEAQ (reference sequence). V lost 5 bases to trimming and J lost 5 bases; unmatched junction nucleotides: 6.

This clonotype has a handful of counts. V is TRBV28 and J is TRBJ2-5; tentative D call: TRBD2 (5 bases). Looked up from germline, CDR1 is MDHEN and CDR2 is SYDVKM. This CDR3 is built from 17 residues. Trimming took off 7 bases at V and 5 bases at J, with 26 bases between the two ends. CDR3 coding DNA: TGTGCCAGCACTTATAGGGCCATTTCGGGATCGAGCGAGACCCAGTACTTC. It translates to CASTYRAISGSSETQYF.

The chain couples TRBV6-2 or TRBV6-3 to TRBJ2-3; D not certain. This CDR3 is built from 15 residues. From germline, CDR1 is MNHEY and CDR2 SVGEGT. V was shortened by 4 bases and J by 5 bases, with 16 bases between the two germline ends. CDR3 in amino acids: CASSSITPTGDTQYF. CDR3 coding DNA: TGTGCCAGCAGTTCGATTACTCCAACGGGAGATACGCAGTATTTT.

The chain carries TRBV20-1 and TRBJ2-1, with D possibly matching TRBD1 (6 bases). Germline CDR1 reads DFQATT; CDR2 reads SNEGSKA (reference sequence). Trimming took 3 bases from V and 4 from J, leaving 31 bases between them. This CDR3 contains 20 residues. For the CDR3, the DNA is TGCAGTGCTAGTGGTTATCCGGGGACACCAGGGACCCCTACTTACAATGAGCAGTTCTTC. Translation: CSASGYPGTPGTPTYNEQFF.

The gene calls are TRBV7-2 and TRBJ1-2; D call uncertain. The CDR3 extends over 13 amino acids. Germline V gene data show CDR1 as SGHTA and CDR2 as FQGNSA. Trimming shortened V by 3 bases and J by 4 bases, and 9 bases separated the two germline ends. The CDR3 here is CASSLYAGYGYTF. The CDR3 DNA sequence: TGTGCCAGCAGCTTGTATGCGGGCTATGGCTACACCTTC.

This clonotype was seen a few times. This chain joins TRBV7-8 and TRBJ2-5; D perhaps matches TRBD1 (5 bases). CDR3 size: 17 residues. The germline gives CDR1 SGHVS, CDR2 FQNEAQ. V lost 3 bases, J lost 1 base, and 18 bases lay in between. The chain's CDR3 is CASSFGLDRTSQETQYF. Here the CDR3 DNA reads TGTGCCAGCAGCTTCGGCCTAGACAGAACCTCCCAAGAGACCCAGTACTTC.

This clonotype was picked up many times. The rearrangement uses TRBV27 and TRBJ2-1, with D possibly being TRBD2 (5 bases). CDR1 and CDR2 from the germline V gene are MNHEY and SMNVEV (reference sequence). The CDR3 sequence is 15 residues long. The V end was cut by 3 bases, the J end by 6 bases, with 15 bases between. The DNA of the CDR3 is TGTGCCAGCAGTTTTCCGGGGATCCCTTCCAATGAGCAGTTCTTC. Protein sequence: CASSFPGIPSNEQFF.

This clonotype showed up many times. This sequence joins TRBV29-1 and TRBJ2-2; no reliable D call. Germline CDR1 is SQVTM and CDR2 is ANQGSEA. Between the trimmed V and J ends, which lost 3 bases and 0 bases, there was a span of 5 bases. The CDR3 has 13 amino acids. CDR3 loop: CSVDVSNTGELFF. In DNA form, the CDR3 reads TGCAGCGTTGATGTCTCGAACACCGGGGAGCTGTTTTTT.

This clonotype was seen repeatedly, ten times or more. CDR3 in amino acids: CASSQGTSGFANTGELFF. CDR3 coding DNA: TGTGCCAGCAGCCAAGGGACTAGCGGATTTGCGAACACCGGGGAGCTGTTTTTT. V usage is TRBV3-1 and J usage is TRBJ2-2; 10 bases map to TRBD2. CDR1 is LGHDT and CDR2 is YNNKEL in the germline V gene (reference sequence). V trimming: 1 base; J trimming: 0 bases; junction bases outside the gene matches: 5. The CDR3 extends over 18 amino acids.

The chain is built from TRBV27 and TRBJ2-2; 15 nucleotides agree with TRBD2. The germline V gene has CDR1 MNHEY and CDR2 SMNVEV (reference sequence). The CDR3 runs 17 residues. The ends lost 6 bases at V and 7 bases at J; junction bases unmatched: 9. In DNA, the CDR3 is TGTGCCAGCAGGAGGACTAGCGGGAGGGCCTTGAGCGGGGAGCTGTTTTTT. Residues: CASRRTSGRALSGELFF.

This clonotype was counted ten times or more. V gene TRBV12-3 or TRBV12-4 combines with J gene TRBJ2-5, with TRBD1 matching 8 bases. CDR3 size: 18 residues. Trimming took 2 bases from V and 2 from J; bases not matched to a gene: 13. In DNA, the CDR3 is TGTGCCAGCAGTTTACTCCTGTTGGGGACAGGCGTACAAGAGACCCAGTACTTC. Encoded protein: CASSLLLLGTGVQETQYF.

This clonotype has a count of ten or more. CDR3 DNA: TGCGCCAGCACCGGACAGGGCTTTGGTGAAGCTTTCTTT. Protein: CASTGQGFGEAFF. V usage is TRBV5-1 and J usage is TRBJ1-1, with 8 bases identical to TRBD1. The germline gives CDR1 SGHRS, CDR2 YFSETQ. The CDR3 sequence is 13 residues long. Losses at the gene ends were 6 bases for V and 7 bases for J; bases not matched to a gene: 8.

This clonotype was counted many times. This rearrangement joins TRBV6-5 to TRBJ2-7; D is possibly TRBD1 (5 bases). Trimming pared 6 bases from V and 6 bases from J, leaving 15 bases between. Germline CDR1 reads MNHEY; CDR2 reads SVGAGI. CDR3 length equals 13 residues. CDR3 sequence: CASRLLQGSEQYF. CDR3 in DNA: TGTGCCAGCAGATTACTCCAGGGATCCGAGCAGTACTTC.

This clonotype appeared a few times. The chain combines TRBV28 with TRBJ2-4; maybe TRBD2 (6 bases). This CDR3 has 11 amino acids. Germline CDR1 reads MDHEN; CDR2 reads SYDVKM. The CDR3 bases are TGTGCGCGGAGGGCCGAGGACATTCAGTACTTC. This sequence encodes CARRAEDIQYF.

This clonotype occurred a few times. The V call is TRBV20-1, the J call TRBJ1-6; tentatively, D is TRBD1 (6 bases). The ends were cut back, 7 bases at V and 0 bases at J, with 16 bases in the middle. The CDR3 consists of 16 residues. Germline V CDR1 and CDR2: DFQATT, SNEGSKA (reference sequence). CDR3 loop: CSGSTGGHSYNSPLHF. CDR3 DNA sequence: TGCAGTGGGTCGACGGGGGGCCACTCCTATAATTCACCCCTCCACTTT.

The chain carries TRBV5-1 and TRBJ2-3; TRBD1 aligns across 7 bases. The V gene end was trimmed by 0 bases and the J gene end by 2 bases; junction bases not matched to a gene: 3. The CDR3 spans 15 residues. Germline CDR1 and CDR2: SGHRS and YFSETQ. CDR3 in amino acids: CASSLDGQATDTQYF. CDR3 coding DNA: TGCGCCAGCAGCTTGGATGGACAGGCCACAGATACGCAGTATTTT.